The 20 T cell receptor beta chains presented below share a single source sample, sequenced in a study of cytomegalovirus exposure and HLA in healthy donors. 60 Vbeta and 13 Jbeta primers were used in PCR. Using immunoSEQ multiplex PCR, the repertoire was profiled, and TCRdb retains in-frame clones only, with some absent. The sample yields approximately 70,000 clones, 70% to 90% seen once. Sequences were obtained from PBMCs. These receptors were taken from a woman aged 25 to 39 in good health and CMV-seronegative.

V and J are TRBV7-6 and TRBJ2-2; 11 bases are shared with TRBD2. Germline lookup yields CDR1 SGHVS and CDR2 FNYEAQ. V dropped 5 bases and J dropped 2; count of bases not matched to a gene: 7. This CDR3 has 17 amino acids. The CDR3 nucleotides are TGTGCCAGCAGCCTATTGGGGACTAGCGGTAACACCGGGGAGCTGTTTTTT. Its translation is CASSLLGTSGNTGELFF.

The V gene is TRBV7-2, the J gene TRBJ2-3; 8 nucleotides line up with TRBD1. V was clipped by 2 bases and J by 4 bases; unmatched bases: 5. Germline CDR1 reads SGHTA; CDR2 reads FQGNSA. The CDR3 has 15 amino acids. DNA for the CDR3: TGTGCCAGCAGCTTAAGGTCAGGGGGCTCAGATACGCAGTATTTT. Translating gives CASSLRSGGSDTQYF. The variable domain in full, with the rest retrieved from reference TRBV7-2 and TRBJ2-3, is GAGVSQSPSNKVTEKGKDVELRCDPISGHTALYWYRQSLGQGLEFLIYFQGNSAPDKSGLPSDRFSAERTGGSVSTLTIQRTQQEDSAVYLCASSLRSGGSDTQYFGPGTRLTVL.

V and J are TRBV27 and TRBJ1-1; no firm D call. The CDR3 is 15 amino acids. Trimming removed 6 bases at V and 5 bases at J, with 19 bases between. Germline CDR1 is MNHEY and CDR2 is SMNVEV (reference sequence). The CDR3 nucleotides are TGTGCCAGCAGAACAACCGAAACCGGGAGGACTGAAGCTTTCTTT. Protein sequence: CASRTTETGRTEAFF.

To note about this clone: The sample carries other DNA sequences with the same CDR3. The J gene is TRBJ2-5, the V gene TRBV5-1; D gene unclear. Looked up from germline, CDR1 is SGHRS and CDR2 is YFSETQ. The CDR3 spans 11 residues. The germline V and J ends were trimmed by 3 bases and 2 bases, with 2 bases remaining between them. CDR3 coding DNA: TGCGCCAGCAGCTCGCAAGAGACCCAGTACTTC. Encoded protein: CASSSQETQYF.

The chain combines TRBV6-5 with TRBJ1-1; 7 bases are shared with TRBD1. Germline V gene sequence: CDR1 MNHEY, CDR2 SVGAGI. The CDR3 spans 14 residues. The V and J ends lost 6 bases and 4 bases, in that order; junction bases with no gene match: 8. This CDR3 reads CASRGDSRPTEAFF. The CDR3 nucleotides read TGTGCCAGCAGGGGGGACAGTCGTCCCACTGAAGCTTTCTTT.

The J gene is TRBJ1-2, the V gene TRBV11-2, with 8 positions matching TRBD1. This CDR3 has 14 amino acids. Germline-derived CDR1 and CDR2 are SGHAT and FQNNGV. Losses at the gene ends were 2 bases for V and 7 bases for J; bases not matched to a gene: 6. CDR3 region: CASSLPDRERGYTF. CDR3 in DNA: TGTGCCAGCAGCTTACCGGACAGGGAGCGTGGCTACACCTTC.

The V call is TRBV5-5, the J call TRBJ2-7, with D unresolved. Per the germline V gene, CDR1 is SGHKS and CDR2 is YYEKEE (reference sequence). The V end lost 0 bases, the J end lost 2 bases, and 9 bases lay between the germline ends. The CDR3 loop spans 14 amino acids. The CDR3 loop is CASSLAGITYEQYF. The CDR3 region has the DNA TGTGCCAGCAGCTTGGCTGGCATCACCTACGAGCAGTACTTC.

The chain recombines TRBV4-3 with TRBJ1-2; possibly TRBD1 for D (6 bases). Trimming shortened V by 1 base and J by 6 bases, and 15 bases separated the two germline ends. CDR1 is LGHNA, CDR2 YSLEER, per germline. The CDR3 length is 15 residues. CDR3 region: CASSQGPGGVDGYTF. The CDR3 region has the DNA TGCGCCAGCAGCCAAGGCCCGGGGGGCGTAGATGGCTACACCTTC.

V usage is TRBV2 and J usage is TRBJ1-2; D call uncertain. V lost 1 base to trimming and J lost 5 bases, with 11 bases between them. The CDR3 runs 14 residues. Germline-derived CDR1 and CDR2 are SNHLY and FYNNEI. CDR3 residues: CASSEDRDEYGYTF. The DNA for the CDR3 is TGTGCCAGCAGTGAAGACAGAGACGAGTATGGCTACACCTTC.

This clone has only one observation. One end of the junction fails to match germline, which may point to a read error. V is TRBV28 and J is TRBJ1-6; D may be TRBD1 (6 bases). CDR1 and CDR2 (germline): MDHEN, SYDVKM. This CDR3 has 15 residues. This chain's CDR3 is CASTYRGGYNSPLYF. The DNA for the CDR3 is TGTGCCAGCACTTATAGGGGGGGCTATAATTCACCCCTCTACTTT.

This clone showed up just once. The rearrangement links TRBV7-2 to TRBJ1-3, with D possibly matching TRBD1 (6 bases). Trimming removed 1 base from V and 2 bases from J, with 18 bases in between. The germline CDR1 and CDR2 sequences are SGHTA and FQGNSA. The CDR3 is 18 amino acids. The CDR3 spells CASSLVRGTGLAGNTIYF. As DNA, the CDR3 is TGTGCCAGCAGCTTAGTTCGAGGTACAGGGTTGGCTGGAAACACCATATATTTT.

The genes are TRBV18 and TRBJ2-6; 8 nucleotides line up with TRBD2. The CDR3 runs 17 residues. Trimming cost V 3 bases and J 0 bases; bases outside gene matches: 4. Germline CDR1 KGHSH, CDR2 LQKENI. The CDR3 loop reads CASSPRGGPSGANVLTF. For the CDR3, the DNA is TGTGCCAGCTCACCCCGGGGGGGCCCCTCTGGGGCCAACGTCCTGACTTTC. The whole variable domain, remainder taken from reference TRBV18 and TRBJ2-6, is NAGVMQNPRHLVRRRGQEARLRCSPMKGHSHVYWYRQLPEEGLKFMVYLQKENIIDESGMPKERFSAEFPKEGPSILRIQQVVRGDSAAYFCASSPRGGPSGANVLTFGAGSRLTVL.

The rearrangement links TRBV7-8 to TRBJ1-5, with 9 bases that match TRBD1. CDR1 SGHVS and CDR2 FQNEAQ come from the germline V gene. With V trimmed by 5 bases and J by 2 bases, 7 bases remained unmatched. The CDR3 sequence is 16 residues long. The CDR3 sequence: CASSRDRGRRNQPQHF. In nucleotides, the CDR3 is TGTGCCAGCAGCCGAGACAGGGGGAGGCGCAATCAGCCCCAGCATTTT.

The rearrangement joins TRBV2 to TRBJ2-3, with 14 bases matching TRBD2. The V gene's germline CDR1 is SNHLY and CDR2 FYNNEI. The CDR3 length is 17 residues. After removal of 8 bases from V and 0 bases from J, the junction contained 7 bases not matched to a gene. This CDR3 reads CASRGTSGSPSTDTQYF. As DNA, the CDR3 is TGTGCCAGCCGGGGGACTAGCGGGAGTCCTAGCACAGATACGCAGTATTTT.

The rearrangement links TRBV7-9 to TRBJ2-3; 8 bases are shared with TRBD2. The CDR3 runs 14 residues. Germline V gene sequence: CDR1 SEHNR, CDR2 FQNEAQ (reference sequence). Unmatched junction bases numbered 4, after V lost 8 bases and J lost 0 bases. CDR3 nucleotide sequence: TGTGCCAGCGTCGGGGGGGCGAGCACAGATACGCAGTATTTT. It encodes CASVGGASTDTQYF.

V and J are TRBV6-1 and TRBJ1-1, with TRBD1 matching 7 bases. CDR3 size: 12 residues. V was pared by 6 bases and J by 7 bases, with 5 bases of the junction left unmatched. Germline V gene lookup returns CDR1 MNHNS and CDR2 SASEGT. CDR3 sequence reads: CASSKGGSEAFF. The CDR3 DNA reads as TGTGCCAGCAGCAAAGGGGGCAGTGAAGCTTTCTTT.

This CDR3 is CASRRQTTGELFF. For the CDR3, the DNA is TGTGCCAGCAGGAGACAAACCACCGGGGAGCTGTTTTTT. The rearrangement joins TRBV6-5 to TRBJ2-2; D gene ambiguous. The CDR3 contains 13 residues. The ends were cut back, 6 bases at V and 4 bases at J, with 9 bases in the middle. Per germline, CDR1 MNHEY and CDR2 SVGAGI.

The chain joins TRBV15 to TRBJ2-6, with D tentatively TRBD2 (6 bases). Germline V gene data show CDR1 as LNHNV and CDR2 as YYDKDF (reference sequence). V lost 8 bases, J lost 1 base, and 15 bases lay in between. The CDR3 extends over 16 amino acids. The CDR3 is CATQGQAGSGANVLTF. The CDR3 DNA follows: TGTGCCACCCAAGGTCAGGCGGGGTCTGGGGCCAACGTCCTGACTTTC.

The chain uses TRBV27 and TRBJ2-1, with 8 positions matching TRBD1. The junction had 21 bases not matched to a gene; V was cut back by 8 bases and J by 9 bases. The V gene's germline CDR1 is MNHEY and CDR2 SMNVEV (reference sequence). The CDR3 loop spans 17 amino acids. Written as DNA, the CDR3 is TGTGCCAGCGGACTTCTCCAGGGGGCACGGGGGCCCCTTGAGCAGTTCTTC. Its protein product is CASGLLQGARGPLEQFF.

This clone was seen more than once but under ten times. The chain links TRBV5-1 to TRBJ2-1; D gene unclear. V was cut by 0 bases and J by 6 bases, with 10 bases left in between. Germline CDR1 and CDR2: SGHRS and YFSETQ. This CDR3 has 14 residues. DNA for the CDR3: TGCGCCAGCAGCTTGGTCACAGTCGGCAATGAGCAGTTCTTC. It encodes CASSLVTVGNEQFF.